One and the same sample provided the 9 T cell receptor beta chains below, sequenced in a study of OX40 agonist ivuxolimab in advanced cancers. Method: immunoSEQ multiplex PCR; TCRdb's copy keeps in-frame clones and lacks some. The table includes about 150,000 clones, 85% to 95% detected once. Specimen: CD4+ or CD8+ T cells sorted from blood, collected in a trial of the OX40 agonist ivuxolimab. The receptors stem from an adult with an advanced solid tumor such as melanoma, head and neck, liver or kidney cancer.

The count of this clone is one. V usage is TRBV27 and J usage is TRBJ2-7, with a tentative D call TRBD2 (6 bases). This CDR3 region has 14 residues. Germline loops: CDR1 MNHEY, CDR2 SMNVEV (reference sequence). Trimming removed 3 bases from V and 7 bases from J, with 16 bases in between. The CDR3 coding sequence is TGTGCCAGCAGTTTTGAGTGGGGTCGGGGGGAGCAGTACTTC. Translation gives CASSFEWGRGEQYF.

This chain links TRBV29-1 with TRBJ1-1, with TRBD1 matching over 7 bases. The V segment lost 1 base and the J segment 5 bases; nucleotides outside the gene matches: 7. Germline V CDR1 and CDR2: SQVTM, ANQGSEA. CDR3 length: 14 residues. CDR3 region: CSVEVAGGRTEAFF. DNA of the CDR3: TGCAGCGTTGAAGTCGCAGGGGGGAGAACTGAAGCTTTCTTT.

The CDR3 protein is CASSLVVASASNINEKLFF. The DNA for the CDR3 is TGTGCCAGCAGCTTAGTAGTCGCTTCAGCTAGTAACATTAATGAAAAACTGTTTTTT. The chain is built from TRBV7-9 and TRBJ1-4, with unresolved D. V gave up 1 base and J gave up 4 bases, with 22 bases separating them. Germline CDR1 is SEHNR and CDR2 is FQNEAQ (reference sequence). This CDR3 has 19 amino acids.

The CDR3, as DNA: TGTGCCTGGAGTGTTTATTTTGGGAGCTCTGGAAACACCATATATTTT. This sequence encodes CAWSVYFGSSGNTIYF. The chain combines TRBV30 with TRBJ1-3; no clear D. This CDR3 comprises 16 residues. V shed 0 bases and J shed 0 bases, with 12 bases lying between them. Looked up from germline, CDR1 is GTSNPN and CDR2 is SVGIG (reference sequence).

This chain connects TRBV18 to TRBJ1-1; D gene ambiguous. Trimming stripped 8 bases from V and 1 base from J, with 14 bases between. Germline-derived CDR1 and CDR2 are KGHSH and LQKENI. This CDR3 contains 14 residues. The CDR3 DNA follows: TGTGCCAGCCTACCGGTCACCCGGAACACTGAAGCTTTCTTT. The encoded protein is CASLPVTRNTEAFF.

The CDR3 DNA follows: TGTGCCAGCAGCTTGCGGGGCAGCCCATCTTCTAGGGGCTACACCTTC. As protein: CASSLRGSPSSRGYTF. J is TRBJ1-2 and V is TRBV5-6; D may be TRBD1 (5 bases). CDR1 and CDR2 (germline): SGHDT, YYEEEE. CDR3 length: 16 amino acids. Trimming stripped 1 base from V and 8 bases from J, with 21 bases between.

The chain combines TRBV30 with TRBJ2-1; the D gene is possibly TRBD1 (6 bases). This CDR3 contains 13 residues. CDR1 GTSNPN and CDR2 SVGIG come from the germline V gene (reference sequence). The V end lost 0 bases, the J end lost 7 bases, and 10 bases lay between the germline ends. CDR3 sequence: CAWSVQGRNEQFF. For the CDR3, the DNA is TGTGCCTGGAGTGTACAGGGACGTAATGAGCAGTTCTTC.

The rearrangement links TRBV15 to TRBJ2-1, with a tentative D call TRBD2 (6 bases). The V end was cut by 0 bases, the J end by 7 bases, with 13 bases between. Germline CDR1 LNHNV, CDR2 YYDKDF (reference sequence). The CDR3 totals 15 residues. For the CDR3, the DNA is TGTGCCACCAGCAGAGATACGGGGGTAAGGAATGAGCAGTTCTTC. Its protein product is CATSRDTGVRNEQFF.

CDR3 coding DNA: TGTGCCAGCTCACCACGAGAGGCGGGGAGGGACACTGAAGCTTTCTTT. Protein product: CASSPREAGRDTEAFF. The genes are TRBV18 and TRBJ1-1; D not resolved. Germline values: CDR1 KGHSH, CDR2 LQKENI. The CDR3 length is 16 residues. Trimming left V 1 base short and J 3 bases short, with 15 bases between.